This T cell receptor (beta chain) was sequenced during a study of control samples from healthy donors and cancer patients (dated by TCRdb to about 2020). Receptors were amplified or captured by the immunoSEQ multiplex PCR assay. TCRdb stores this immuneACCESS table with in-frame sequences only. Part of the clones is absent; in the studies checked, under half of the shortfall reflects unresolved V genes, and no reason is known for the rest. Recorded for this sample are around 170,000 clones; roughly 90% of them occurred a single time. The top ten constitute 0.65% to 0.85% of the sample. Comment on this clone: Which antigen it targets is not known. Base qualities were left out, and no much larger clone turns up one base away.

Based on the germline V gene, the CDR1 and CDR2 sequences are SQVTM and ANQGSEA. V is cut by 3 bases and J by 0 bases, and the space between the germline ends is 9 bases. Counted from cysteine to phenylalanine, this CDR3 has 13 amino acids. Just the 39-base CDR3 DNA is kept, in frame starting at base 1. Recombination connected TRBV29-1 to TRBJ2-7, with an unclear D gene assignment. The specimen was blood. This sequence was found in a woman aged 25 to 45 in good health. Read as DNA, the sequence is TGCAGCGTTGAGCGGCGGAACTCCTACGAGCAGTACTTC. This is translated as CSVERRNSYEQYF.